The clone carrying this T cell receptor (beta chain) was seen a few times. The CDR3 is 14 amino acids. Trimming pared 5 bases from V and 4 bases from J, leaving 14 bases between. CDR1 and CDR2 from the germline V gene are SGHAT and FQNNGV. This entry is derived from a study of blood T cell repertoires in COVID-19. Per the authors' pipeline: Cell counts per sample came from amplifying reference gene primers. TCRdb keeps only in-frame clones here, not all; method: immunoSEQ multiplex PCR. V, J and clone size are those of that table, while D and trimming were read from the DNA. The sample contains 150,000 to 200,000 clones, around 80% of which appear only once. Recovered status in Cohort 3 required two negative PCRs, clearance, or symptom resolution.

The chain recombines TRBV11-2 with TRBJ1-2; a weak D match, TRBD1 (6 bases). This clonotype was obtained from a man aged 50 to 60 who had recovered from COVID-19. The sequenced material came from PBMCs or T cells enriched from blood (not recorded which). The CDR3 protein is CASSRTDSSYGYTF. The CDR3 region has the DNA TGTGCCAGCAGCCGGACGGACAGTAGCTATGGCTACACCTTC.